The 15 T cell receptor beta chains given below trace back to one sample, sequenced in a study of cytomegalovirus exposure and HLA in healthy donors. Assay: immunoSEQ multiplex PCR; the TCRdb copy retains only in-frame clones and omits some. The sample lists over 110,000 clones, around nine tenths occurring once. Sequenced input: PBMCs. These receptors were obtained from a young man in good health and CMV-seropositive.

The chain employs TRBV7-3 and TRBJ2-1, with 8 bases aligning to TRBD2. The CDR3 contains 15 residues. Germline V gives CDR1 SGHTA, CDR2 FQGTGA. The V and J ends lost 5 bases and 4 bases, in that order; junction bases with no gene match: 7. CDR3 residues: CASSAGLGLYNEQFF. The CDR3 DNA sequence: TGTGCCAGCAGCGCGGGACTAGGGCTGTACAATGAGCAGTTCTTC.

The chain joins TRBV30 to TRBJ1-1; D is perhaps TRBD1 (6 bases). The CDR3 runs to 15 residues. Germline V gene sequence: CDR1 GTSNPN, CDR2 SVGIG (reference sequence). Trimming stripped 3 bases from V and 2 bases from J, with 16 bases between. The DNA for the CDR3 is TGTGCCTGGAGGGGCTGGGGACAAAGAAACACTGAAGCTTTCTTT. Its translation is CAWRGWGQRNTEAFF.

The rearrangement joins TRBV7-9 to TRBJ2-7, with 10 bases lining up with TRBD2. Germline CDR1 SEHNR, CDR2 FQNEAQ (reference sequence). The CDR3 runs to 14 residues. Germline trimming cut 5 bases from V and 5 bases from J; bases unmatched to any gene: 6. Here the CDR3 reads CASSLLTSGNEQYF. DNA of the CDR3: TGTGCCAGCAGCCTACTAACTAGCGGGAACGAGCAGTACTTC.

The gene calls are TRBV6-5 and TRBJ1-4; D might be TRBD1 (6 bases). V was clipped by 8 bases and J by 4 bases, with 14 bases between them. Per germline, CDR1 MNHEY and CDR2 SVGAGI. The CDR3 has 14 amino acids. The DNA of the CDR3 is TGTGCCAGCCGAACGGGACAAATTAATGAAAAACTGTTTTTT. The encoded protein is CASRTGQINEKLFF.

The J gene is TRBJ2-3, the V gene TRBV30; 7 nucleotides line up with TRBD2. Germline V gene data show CDR1 as GTSNPN and CDR2 as SVGIG (reference sequence). The J segment lost 5 bases and the V segment lost 0 bases, leaving 8 bases of the junction unmatched. The CDR3 totals 15 residues. The CDR3 region has the DNA TGTGCCTGGAGTGTACCTAGCGGTATTAGAGATACGCAGTATTTT. Protein product: CAWSVPSGIRDTQYF.

This sequence joins TRBV29-1 and TRBJ2-7; 7 nucleotides match TRBD2. The CDR3 extends over 14 amino acids. In germline, CDR1 is SQVTM, CDR2 ANQGSEA. The V gene end was trimmed by 6 bases and the J gene end by 2 bases; junction bases not matched to a gene: 10. The chain's CDR3 is CSVYHSGPAYEQYF. CDR3 nucleotides: TGCAGCGTGTATCATAGCGGGCCAGCCTACGAGCAGTACTTC.

V gene TRBV4-1 combines with J gene TRBJ2-2, with 11 bases fitting TRBD1. Trimming at V came to 1 base and at J to 4 bases, leaving 5 bases not matched to a gene. CDR1 MGHRA and CDR2 YSYEKL come from the germline V gene. The CDR3 loop spans 17 amino acids. The CDR3 here is CASSQAWTGGRTGELFF. CDR3 coding DNA: TGCGCCAGCAGCCAAGCTTGGACAGGGGGCCGCACCGGGGAGCTGTTTTTT.

CDR3 residues: CASSFREAGNTIYF. The CDR3 region has the DNA TGCGCCAGCAGCTTCAGGGAAGCTGGAAACACCATATATTTT. The rearrangement joins TRBV5-1 to TRBJ1-3; a weak D match, TRBD1 (5 bases). This CDR3 has 14 amino acids. Trimming removed 2 bases at V and 2 bases at J, with 8 bases between. Germline loops: CDR1 SGHRS, CDR2 YFSETQ.

This chain connects TRBV30 to TRBJ2-5; TRBD1 aligns across 8 bases. Germline V CDR1 and CDR2: GTSNPN, SVGIG (reference sequence). This CDR3 contains 14 residues. Trimming at V came to 5 bases and at J to 5 bases, leaving 10 bases not matched to a gene. The CDR3 is CAWGPAGQGETQYF. The CDR3 DNA follows: TGTGCCTGGGGCCCGGCCGGACAGGGTGAGACCCAGTACTTC.

The rearrangement uses TRBV2 and TRBJ2-7, with 9 positions matching TRBD1. Germline V gene sequence: CDR1 SNHLY, CDR2 FYNNEI. The CDR3 has 14 residues. V dropped 7 bases and J dropped 12; count of bases not matched to a gene: 16. The chain's CDR3 is CASKKLDRGFEVYF. The CDR3 DNA follows: TGTGCCAGCAAGAAACTAGACAGGGGGTTTGAAGTGTACTTC. Variable domain in full (rest from reference TRBV2 and TRBJ2-7): EPEVTQTPSHQVTQMGQEVILRCVPISNHLYFYWYRQILGQKVEFLVSFYNNEISEKSEIFDDQFSVERPDGSNFTLKIRSTKLEDSAMYFCASKKLDRGFEVYFGPGTRLTVT.

The V and J genes are TRBV6-5 and TRBJ1-1; D is perhaps TRBD1 (5 bases). Trimming removed 0 bases at V and 4 bases at J, with 9 bases between. The CDR3 is 14 residues long. CDR1 MNHEY and CDR2 SVGAGI come from the germline V gene. The CDR3 sequence is CASSYSAGVTEAFF. The CDR3 DNA follows: TGTGCCAGCAGTTACTCGGCGGGGGTCACTGAAGCTTTCTTT.

This rearrangement joins TRBV7-2 to TRBJ1-4; 9 bases line up with TRBD1. The germline gives CDR1 SGHTA, CDR2 FQGNSA. The J segment lost 3 bases and the V segment lost 5 bases, leaving 16 bases of the junction unmatched. The CDR3 is made up of 19 amino acids. In nucleotides, the CDR3 is TGTGCCAGCAGCCCGAGCAGGTGGGACAGGGTTCCTGCTAATGAAAAACTGTTTTTT. Protein sequence: CASSPSRWDRVPANEKLFF.

The V and J genes are TRBV5-6 and TRBJ2-5; TRBD2 matches 11 bases. In germline, CDR1 is SGHDT, CDR2 YYEEEE. V was pared by 1 base and J by 2 bases, with 4 bases of the junction left unmatched. This CDR3 contains 16 residues. The CDR3 loop reads CASSLPSGRPQETQYF. In DNA, the CDR3 is TGTGCCAGCAGCTTGCCTAGCGGGAGGCCACAAGAGACCCAGTACTTC. The complete variable domain, with remaining parts taken from reference TRBV5-6 and TRBJ2-5, reads DAGVTQSPTHLIKTRGQQVTLRCSPKSGHDTVSWYQQALGQGPQFIFQYYEEEERQRGNFPDRFSGHQFPNYSSELNVNALLLGDSALYLCASSLPSGRPQETQYFGPGTRLLVL.

J is TRBJ1-6 and V is TRBV27; 7 bases are a match to TRBD1. Trimming removed 3 bases from V and 5 bases from J; junction bases left unmatched: 1. Per germline, CDR1 MNHEY and CDR2 SMNVEV (reference sequence). CDR3 length equals 14 residues. CDR3: CASSFGQDNSPLHF. CDR3 coding DNA: TGTGCCAGCAGTTTTGGACAGGATAATTCACCCCTCCACTTT.

The chain links TRBV18 to TRBJ2-3; 7 nucleotides line up with TRBD2. From germline, CDR1 is KGHSH and CDR2 LQKENI. CDR3 length equals 13 residues. The V gene end was trimmed by 0 bases and the J gene end by 10 bases; junction bases not matched to a gene: 4. The CDR3 spells CASSPPEGRAQYF. The DNA of the CDR3 is TGTGCCAGCTCACCACCAGAGGGGAGGGCGCAGTATTTT.